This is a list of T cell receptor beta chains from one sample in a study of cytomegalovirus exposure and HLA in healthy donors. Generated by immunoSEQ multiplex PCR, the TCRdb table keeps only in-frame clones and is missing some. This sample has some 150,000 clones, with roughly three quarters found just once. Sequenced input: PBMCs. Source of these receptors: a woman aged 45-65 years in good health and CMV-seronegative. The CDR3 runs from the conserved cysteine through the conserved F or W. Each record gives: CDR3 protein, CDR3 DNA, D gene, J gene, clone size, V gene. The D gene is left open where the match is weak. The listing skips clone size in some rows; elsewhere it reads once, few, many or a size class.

CASSFETSGTYEQYF,TGTGCCAGCAGCTTTGAGACTAGCGGGACCTACGAGCAGTACTTC,TRBD2,TRBJ2-7,once,TRBV7-8
CASSPLSHPGQGMDGYTF,TGTGCCAGCTCACCACTCAGTCATCCGGGACAGGGAATGGATGGCTACACCTTC,TRBD1,TRBJ1-2,.,TRBV18
CASSVGTGVSYNEQFF,TGTGCCAGCAGTGTAGGGACAGGGGTAAGCTACAATGAGCAGTTCTTC,TRBD1,TRBJ2-1,few,TRBV6-1
CASSRAAGGGYEQYF,TGCGCCAGCAGCCGAGCGGCAGGGGGCGGTTACGAGCAGTACTTC,TRBD1,TRBJ2-7,.,TRBV4-3
CASSFSRGEQYF,TGTGCCAGCAGCTTTTCACGAGGGGAGCAGTACTTC,.,TRBJ2-7,once,TRBV7-8
CASSLGGDGRYEQYF,TGTGCCAGCAGCTTAGGGGGGGACGGACGCTACGAGCAGTACTTC,.,TRBJ2-7,.,TRBV7-2
CAWRLQVTNTGELFF,TGTGCCTGGAGGCTACAGGTTACGAACACCGGGGAGCTGTTTTTT,.,TRBJ2-2,.,TRBV30
CASRLDSSSYNSPLHF,TGTGCCAGCAGGCTGGACAGTTCCTCCTATAATTCACCCCTCCACTTT,.,TRBJ1-6,.,TRBV5-6
CASSWGRGNTEAFF,TGTGCCAGCAGCTGGGGCAGGGGAAACACTGAAGCTTTCTTT,.,TRBJ1-1,few,TRBV11-1
CASSKDRIQETQYF,TGTGCCAGCAGCAAGGACAGGATCCAAGAGACCCAGTACTTC,TRBD1,TRBJ2-5,.,TRBV7-9
CASKRTGGIYNSPLHF,TGTGCCAGCAAGCGGACAGGGGGTATCTATAATTCACCCCTCCACTTT,TRBD1,TRBJ1-6,.,TRBV2
CASSLEVAGGVDSPLHF,TGTGCCAGCAGCTTAGAAGTAGCGGGGGGCGTCGATTCACCCCTCCACTTT,.,TRBJ1-6,.,TRBV7-2
CASSVGLEYNEQFF,TGCGCCAGCAGCGTAGGACTAGAATACAATGAGCAGTTCTTC,TRBD2,TRBJ2-1,.,TRBV5-1
CASSGQGASGELFF,TGTGCCAGCAGTGGTCAGGGGGCGTCCGGGGAGCTGTTTTTT,TRBD1,TRBJ2-2,once,TRBV2
CASSDLSSYGYTF,TGTGCCAGCAGCGACTTGTCCAGCTATGGCTACACCTTC,.,TRBJ1-2,.,TRBV7-2
CASSPGGTDNQPQHF,TGTGCCAGCAGCCCGGGGGGGACAGACAATCAGCCCCAGCATTTT,TRBD1,TRBJ1-5,once,TRBV5-5
CASSQHVELAGASNTGELFF,TGCGCCAGCAGCCAACACGTGGAACTAGCGGGAGCTTCGAACACCGGGGAGCTGTTTTTT,TRBD2,TRBJ2-2,once,TRBV4-3
CASSGRAVYNEQFF,TGCGCCAGCAGCGGGAGGGCAGTTTACAATGAGCAGTTCTTC,TRBD2,TRBJ2-1,.,TRBV4-3
CATSRGSTGFYGYTF,TGTGCCACCAGCAGAGGCTCAACAGGGTTCTATGGCTACACCTTC,.,TRBJ1-2,.,TRBV15
CASSLGQLNNQPQHF,TGTGCCAGCAGCTTGGGACAGCTAAATAATCAGCCCCAGCATTTT,.,TRBJ1-5,.,TRBV5-6
CASSGTATNTGELFF,TGCGCCAGCAGTGGGACAGCTACGAACACCGGGGAGCTGTTTTTT,TRBD1,TRBJ2-2,.,TRBV4-3
CASRPAGGQPQHF,TGTGCCAGCAGACCAGCGGGGGGCCAGCCCCAGCATTTT,.,TRBJ1-5,.,TRBV28
CASSLGTGGPGNTIYF,TGCGCCAGCAGCTTAGGGACAGGGGGCCCTGGAAACACCATATATTTT,TRBD1,TRBJ1-3,.,TRBV5-1
CASSNPTRGLADKETQYF,TGTGCCAGCAGCAACCCTACCCGAGGACTAGCGGATAAAGAGACCCAGTACTTC,.,TRBJ2-5,once,TRBV21-1
CASSPGQGIGYTF,TGTGCCAGCTCACCGGGACAGGGGATCGGCTACACCTTC,TRBD1,TRBJ1-2,.,TRBV18
CASSKGCRLRQGVGTDTQYF,TGTGCCAGCAGCAAAGGTTGCCGCCTACGGCAGGGGGTTGGCACAGATACGCAGTATTTT,.,TRBJ2-3,.,TRBV21-1
CASSPGGFNQPQHF,TGCGCCAGCAGCCCCGGGGGATTCAATCAGCCCCAGCATTTT,.,TRBJ1-5,.,TRBV5-1
CSVRNPRETQYF,TGCAGCGTTCGAAATCCCCGGGAGACCCAGTACTTC,.,TRBJ2-5,.,TRBV29-1
CASSFYGGLNTEAFF,TGTGCCAGCAGTTTCTATGGGGGCCTAAACACTGAAGCTTTCTTT,.,TRBJ1-1,once,TRBV27
CASSSGTDRGYTQYF,TGTGCCAGCAGTTCCGGGACCGACAGGGGTTATACGCAGTATTTT,TRBD1,TRBJ2-3,.,TRBV27
CASSLAIGTREQYF,TGTGCCAGCAGCTTAGCGATCGGGACAAGGGAGCAGTACTTC,.,TRBJ2-7,.,TRBV7-9
CASSDSPSGGAGDSYEQYF,TGTGCCAGCAGTGACTCGCCGAGCGGGGGGGCGGGTGACTCCTACGAGCAGTACTTC,TRBD2,TRBJ2-7,.,TRBV6-4
CASSAAGTRQPQHF,TGTGCCAGTAGTGCCGCCGGGACTCGACAGCCCCAGCATTTT,.,TRBJ1-5,.,TRBV19
CSVEGRASGRDEQYF,TGCAGCGTTGAAGGGAGGGCTAGCGGGAGGGACGAGCAGTACTTC,TRBD2,TRBJ2-7,.,TRBV29-1
CASSQVPPSTLIYEQYF,TGTGCCAGCAGCCAAGTCCCCCCGTCCACTCTTATCTACGAGCAGTACTTC,.,TRBJ2-7,.,TRBV14